Included here is one T cell receptor beta chain sequence, with context. Its target is unknown. The PCR contained 60 Vbeta and 13 Jbeta primers. Libraries were prepared by immunoSEQ multiplex PCR; TCRdb keeps only in-frame clonotypes and omits some of them. The sample consists of 84,000 or so clones, 70% to 80% of them appearing once. These data are taken from a study of cytomegalovirus exposure and HLA in healthy donors. The study's findings and limits: CMV antigen specificity of three CMV-associated chains was confirmed in vitro.

Unrecorded for this donor was the CMV serostatus. This CDR3 region has 15 residues. Looked up from germline, CDR1 is SEHNR and CDR2 is FQNEAQ (reference sequence). The germline V and J ends were trimmed by 6 bases and 5 bases, with 16 bases remaining between them. The rearrangement uses TRBV7-9 and TRBJ1-4; TRBD1 is a possible D gene (6 bases). This TCR was sampled from a human donor in good health. The sequenced material came from PBMCs. Here the CDR3 DNA reads TGTGCCAGCAGTGGGGACAAGGATCTAAATGAAAAACTGTTTTTT. Residues: CASSGDKDLNEKLFF.